The 25 T cell receptor beta chains below all came from one sample that was sequenced in a study of neurological immune-mediated disorders. From the 5' RACE reads, TCRdb called clonotypes with MiXCR, one entry per CDR3 protein. The table shows about 60,000 distinct CDR3 sequences, with about 3.4% occurring only once. The sample was PBMCs. These receptors were collected from a woman aged 55-69 years with multiple sclerosis.

This clonotype was recorded many times. V is TRBV20-1 and J is TRBJ2-1; possible D gene TRBD2, 6 bases. V was trimmed by 3 bases and J by 10 bases, leaving 19 bases between them. The germline gives CDR1 DFQATT, CDR2 SNEGSKA (reference sequence). This CDR3 has 14 amino acids. The CDR3 nucleotides read TGCAGTGCTAGGGGTGTTGCGGGGAAGGACGAGCAGTTCTTC. Its protein product is CSARGVAGKDEQFF.

This clonotype occurred many times. The V gene is TRBV7-2, the J gene TRBJ1-1; D is unclear. CDR1 is SGHTA, CDR2 FQGNSA, per germline. V lost 5 bases, J lost 0 bases, and 7 bases lay in between. The CDR3 loop spans 13 amino acids. The CDR3 DNA follows: TGTGCCAGCAGCCGAGGTATGAACACTGAAGCTTTCTTT. It specifies CASSRGMNTEAFF.

This clonotype has ten or more counts. The chain couples TRBV7-3 to TRBJ2-3; D is tentatively TRBD1 or TRBD2 (6 bases each). Germline CDR1 reads SGHTA; CDR2 reads FQGTGA. V was clipped by 0 bases and J by 4 bases, with 8 bases between them. The CDR3 totals 14 residues. CDR3 bases: TGTGCCAGCAGCTTAACCGGGGGCCCAGATACGCAGTATTTT. Translating it yields CASSLTGGPDTQYF.

At least ten counts were recorded for this clonotype. This rearrangement joins TRBV9 to TRBJ1-4, with D unresolved. V lost 0 bases to trimming and J lost 2 bases, with 14 bases between them. From germline, CDR1 is SGDLS and CDR2 YYNGEE. This CDR3 spans 17 amino acids. The CDR3 protein is CASSVEGSRRTNEKLFF. The CDR3 DNA follows: TGTGCCAGCAGCGTAGAGGGTTCGCGACGCACTAATGAAAAACTGTTTTTT.

As regards this clonotype: This sequence may be a read error, since a much larger clone differs from it by one base. CDR3 DNA sequence: TGTGCCAGCAGTCCCCAACAGGGGATGGGTCAGCACCAGCATTTT. Translated, it gives CASSPQQGMGQHQHF. The chain is built from TRBV28 and TRBJ1-5, with 7 bases fitting TRBD1. The CDR3 runs 15 residues. Germline assignment: CDR1 MDHEN and CDR2 SYDVKM. The entire variable domain, with the rest obtained from reference TRBV28 and TRBJ1-5, is as follows: DVKVTQSSRYLVKRTGEKVFLECVQDMDHENMFWYRQDPGLGLRLIYFSYDVKMKEKGDIPEGYSVSREKKERFSLILESASTNQTSMYLCASSPQQGMGQHQHFGDGTRLSIL.

This clonotype was observed many times. This sequence joins TRBV4-2 and TRBJ2-7; D might be TRBD2 (6 bases). CDR3 length: 16 amino acids. CDR1 LGHNA and CDR2 YNFKEQ come from the germline V gene. With 0 bases removed from V and 3 bases from J, the gap between germline ends came to 15 bases. CDR3 sequence: CASSQEGGGRVYEQYF. The DNA of the CDR3 is TGTGCCAGCAGCCAAGAGGGGGGAGGAAGGGTCTACGAGCAGTACTTC.

The table lists this clonotype with many counts. The V call is TRBV11-2, the J call TRBJ2-7, with D perhaps TRBD2 (5 bases). With 5 bases removed from V and 5 bases from J, the gap between germline ends came to 22 bases. This CDR3 spans 16 amino acids. The germline CDR1 and CDR2 sequences are SGHAT and FQNNGV. CDR3 bases: TGTGCCAGCAGCCCGATAAGGACTTCCACTAAGAACGAGCAGTACTTC. Translating gives CASSPIRTSTKNEQYF.

This clonotype was detected many times. This chain uses TRBV20-1 with TRBJ2-5, with D possibly TRBD1 on 6 matching bases. The CDR3 spans 13 residues. The ends were cut back, 5 bases at V and 5 bases at J, with 15 bases in the middle. Germline V lookup: CDR1 DFQATT, CDR2 SNEGSKA (reference sequence). This CDR3 is CSAVGQWDETQYF. The CDR3, as DNA: TGCAGTGCTGTCGGACAGTGGGACGAGACCCAGTACTTC.

The sample holds many counts of this clonotype. A junction end diverges from the germline sequence, so it may reflect a read error. The J gene is TRBJ2-3, the V gene TRBV20-1; weak D call: TRBD1 (5 bases). This CDR3 region has 13 residues. Germline CDR1 reads DFQATT; CDR2 reads SNEGSKA (reference sequence). CDR3: CSARDSGAALFSF. Here the CDR3 DNA reads TGCAGTGCTAGAGATTCTGGGGCCGCACTATTCTCTTTT.

This clonotype was picked up many times. The chain is built from TRBV7-2 and TRBJ2-7, with 16 bases aligning to TRBD2. Trimming at V came to 5 bases and at J to 5 bases, leaving 6 bases not matched to a gene. The CDR3 has 16 amino acids. The germline V gene encodes CDR1 SGHTA and CDR2 FQGNSA. The CDR3 DNA is TGTGCCAGCAGCCCCAGGGGGACTAGCGGGAGGGACGAGCAGTACTTC. This codes for CASSPRGTSGRDEQYF.

The table lists this clonotype with many counts. The J gene is TRBJ2-3, the V gene TRBV7-3, with 8 bases fitting TRBD2. Germline V gives CDR1 SGHTA, CDR2 FQGTGA. Unmatched junction bases numbered 8, after V lost 5 bases and J lost 1 base. The CDR3 covers 16 residues. The CDR3 protein is CASSNPLAGGTDTQYF. The CDR3 DNA reads TGTGCCAGCAGCAATCCTCTAGCGGGTGGCACAGATACGCAGTATTTT.

This clonotype came up many times. This rearrangement joins TRBV5-1 to TRBJ2-7, with 10 bases that match TRBD1. Germline V gene lookup returns CDR1 SGHRS and CDR2 YFSETQ. V was clipped by 0 bases and J by 4 bases; unmatched bases: 7. There are 16 residues in the CDR3. The DNA for the CDR3 is TGCGCCAGCAGCTTGGGGCCGGGACAGGGGAAATACGAGCAGTACTTC. Translation gives CASSLGPGQGKYEQYF.

This clonotype was observed at least ten times. The chain couples TRBV20-1 to TRBJ2-4; D assignment may be TRBD1 or TRBD2 (5 bases each). This CDR3 has 11 amino acids. From germline, CDR1 is DFQATT and CDR2 SNEGSKA (reference sequence). Trimming shortened V by 6 bases and J by 9 bases, and 12 bases separated the two germline ends. The CDR3 DNA sequence: TGCAGTGCCGAGGGGTCTTCCATTCAGTACTTC. It translates to CSAEGSSIQYF.

A few counts support this clonotype. The V gene is TRBV7-9, the J gene TRBJ2-1; D is undetermined. V lost 0 bases and J 9 bases, leaving 9 bases between the germline ends. This CDR3 has 13 residues. Germline-derived CDR1 and CDR2 are SEHNR and FQNEAQ (reference sequence). CDR3 sequence: CASSLAYNGEQFF. CDR3 bases: TGTGCCAGCAGCTTAGCTTATAATGGTGAGCAGTTCTTC.

In this sample, this clonotype turned up many times. The chain links TRBV7-2 to TRBJ1-3, with D maybe TRBD1 (5 bases). Germline V lookup: CDR1 SGHTA, CDR2 FQGNSA. CDR3 size: 14 residues. Trimming took 3 bases from V and 0 from J, leaving 6 bases between them. CDR3 in amino acids: CASSFTGSGNTIYF. In DNA, the CDR3 is TGTGCCAGCAGCTTTACAGGCTCTGGAAACACCATATATTTT. The full variable domain, completed using reference TRBV7-2 and TRBJ1-3, is GAGVSQSPSNKVTEKGKDVELRCDPISGHTALYWYRQSLGQGLEFLIYFQGNSAPDKSGLPSDRFSAERTGGSVSTLTIQRTQQEDSAVYLCASSFTGSGNTIYFGEGSWLTVV.

This clonotype was picked up many times. The chain employs TRBV4-2 and TRBJ1-5; no reliable D call. Germline V gene sequence: CDR1 LGHNA, CDR2 YNFKEQ. The CDR3 runs 16 residues. With 0 bases removed from V and 6 bases from J, the gap between germline ends came to 15 bases. CDR3 coding DNA: TGTGCCAGCAGCCAAGATATAGAGAACTGGGGTCAGCCCCAGCATTTT. Its translation is CASSQDIENWGQPQHF.

At least ten counts were recorded for this clonotype. V and J are TRBV5-1 and TRBJ2-7, with TRBD1 matching 7 bases. Per germline, CDR1 SGHRS and CDR2 YFSETQ. The length of the CDR3 is 17 residues. V lost 3 bases to trimming and J lost 1 base; unmatched junction nucleotides: 13. The CDR3 region is CASSSHEPGQASYEQYF. The CDR3 bases are TGCGCCAGCAGCTCCCATGAGCCTGGACAGGCTTCCTACGAGCAGTACTTC.

V usage is TRBV20-1 and J usage is TRBJ2-5, with 7 bases fitting TRBD1. J was trimmed by 5 bases and V by 3 bases; bases with no gene match: 15. The germline V gene has CDR1 DFQATT and CDR2 SNEGSKA (reference sequence). The CDR3 runs 16 residues. In nucleotides, the CDR3 is TGCAGTGCTAGGGCTACGGGACAGACTTATTGGGAGACCCAGTACTTC. This translates into CSARATGQTYWETQYF.

Note on this clonotype: At one end, the junction sequence differs from germline, possibly due to a read error. This rearrangement joins TRBV5-1 to TRBJ1-6, with a possible D match to TRBD1 (5 bases). The CDR3 has 15 amino acids. Germline V lookup: CDR1 SGHRS, CDR2 YFSETQ. In nucleotides, the CDR3 is TGCGCCAGCAGCCAACAGCGGGGGGATAATTCAACCCTCAACTTT. Translated, it gives CASSQQRGDNSTLNF.

This clonotype occurred many times. This chain links TRBV5-6 with TRBJ2-7, with 7 bases lining up with TRBD2. CDR3 length equals 14 residues. V shed 2 bases and J 2 bases; nucleotides not matched to a gene: 4. The V gene's germline CDR1 is SGHDT and CDR2 YYEEEE. Written as DNA, the CDR3 is TGTGCCAGCAGCTTTGGCGGGAGCGCCTACGAGCAGTACTTC. It translates to CASSFGGSAYEQYF.

This clonotype was detected ten times or more. The genes are TRBV5-5 and TRBJ2-5; D possibly corresponds to TRBD1 (5 bases). The germline V gene encodes CDR1 SGHKS and CDR2 YYEKEE (reference sequence). The CDR3 has 14 residues. V shed 4 bases and J shed 5 bases, with 15 bases lying between them. The CDR3 DNA sequence: TGTGCCAGCAGCCCCTGGGCAGGGATGGAGACCCAGTACTTC. Translation gives CASSPWAGMETQYF.

This clonotype was seen ten or more times. The chain employs TRBV19 and TRBJ2-1, with TRBD2 identical over 10 bases. The length of the CDR3 is 14 residues. Trimming removed 3 bases from V and 8 bases from J; junction bases left unmatched: 4. Germline V CDR1 and CDR2: LNHDA, SQIVND (reference sequence). The CDR3 DNA reads as TGTGCCAGTAGTATTTTCGGACTAGCGGATGAGCAGTTCTTC. Its protein is CASSIFGLADEQFF.

In its sample, this clonotype was seen a few times. Written as DNA, the CDR3 is TGTGCCAGCAGTTTAGGACAGGCCACTAACTATGGCTACACCTTC. Translation gives CASSLGQATNYGYTF. V usage is TRBV27 and J usage is TRBJ1-2; TRBD1 aligns across 7 bases. V gave up 2 bases and J gave up 0 bases; unmatched junction bases: 3. Germline CDR1 and CDR2: MNHEY and SMNVEV (reference sequence). The CDR3 is 15 amino acids.

This clonotype showed up many times. The chain recombines TRBV5-1 with TRBJ2-3; a possible D gene is TRBD2 (6 bases). V dropped 0 bases and J dropped 4 bases, with 15 bases sitting between them. Germline assignment: CDR1 SGHRS and CDR2 YFSETQ. The CDR3 loop spans 16 amino acids. CDR3 nucleotides: TGCGCCAGCAGCTTGGCCAGGAGGGGTTTATCAGATACGCAGTATTTT. Amino acid sequence: CASSLARRGLSDTQYF.

This clonotype was recorded at least ten times. The chain links TRBV7-2 to TRBJ2-5; no firm D call. The CDR3 consists of 11 residues. V was shortened by 5 bases and J by 5 bases, with 6 bases between the two germline ends. Germline assignment: CDR1 SGHTA and CDR2 FQGNSA. The CDR3 protein is CASSTRETQYF. DNA for the CDR3: TGTGCCAGCAGCACCAGGGAGACCCAGTACTTC.